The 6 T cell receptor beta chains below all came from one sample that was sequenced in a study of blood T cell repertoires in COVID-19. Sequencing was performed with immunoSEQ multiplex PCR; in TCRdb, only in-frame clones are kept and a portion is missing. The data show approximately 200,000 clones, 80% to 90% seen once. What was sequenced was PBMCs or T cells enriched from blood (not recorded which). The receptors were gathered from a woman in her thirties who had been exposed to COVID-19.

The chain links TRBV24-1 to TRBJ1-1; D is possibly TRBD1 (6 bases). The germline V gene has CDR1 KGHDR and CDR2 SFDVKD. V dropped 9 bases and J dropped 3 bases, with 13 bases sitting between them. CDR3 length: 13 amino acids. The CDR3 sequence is CATLGQQDTEAFF. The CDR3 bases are TGTGCCACCCTGGGACAACAGGACACTGAAGCTTTCTTT.

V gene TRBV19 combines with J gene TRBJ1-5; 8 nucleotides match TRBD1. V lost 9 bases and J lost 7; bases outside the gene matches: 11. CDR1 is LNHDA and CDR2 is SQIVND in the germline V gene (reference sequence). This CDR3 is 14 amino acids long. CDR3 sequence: CASLTATGAQPQHF. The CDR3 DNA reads TGTGCCAGCCTGACGGCGACAGGGGCCCAGCCCCAGCATTTT.

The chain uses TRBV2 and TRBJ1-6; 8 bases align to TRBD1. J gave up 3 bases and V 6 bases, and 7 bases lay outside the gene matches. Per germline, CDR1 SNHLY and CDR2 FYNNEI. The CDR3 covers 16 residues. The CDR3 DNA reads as TGTGCCAGCAGGCTAACAGGGGGTGGCTATAATTCACCCCTCCACTTT. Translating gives CASRLTGGGYNSPLHF.

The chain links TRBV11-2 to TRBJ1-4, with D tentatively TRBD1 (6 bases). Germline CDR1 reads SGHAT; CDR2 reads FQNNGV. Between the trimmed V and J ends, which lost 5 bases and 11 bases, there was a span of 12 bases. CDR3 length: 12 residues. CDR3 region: CASSPQGSKLFF. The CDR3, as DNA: TGTGCCAGCAGCCCTCAGGGGAGCAAACTGTTTTTT.

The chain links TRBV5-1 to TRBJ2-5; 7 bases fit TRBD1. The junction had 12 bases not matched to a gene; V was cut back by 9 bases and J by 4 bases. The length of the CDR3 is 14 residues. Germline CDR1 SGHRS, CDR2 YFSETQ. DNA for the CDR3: TGCGCCACCACGTCGGGACAGTCAGGAGAGACCCAGTACTTC. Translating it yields CATTSGQSGETQYF. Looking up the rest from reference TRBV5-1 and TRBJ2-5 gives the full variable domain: KAGVTQTPRYLIKTRGQQVTLSCSPISGHRSVSWYQQTPGQGLQFLFEYFSETQRNKGNFPGRFSGRQFSNSRSEMNVSTLELGDSALYLCATTSGQSGETQYFGPGTRLLVL.

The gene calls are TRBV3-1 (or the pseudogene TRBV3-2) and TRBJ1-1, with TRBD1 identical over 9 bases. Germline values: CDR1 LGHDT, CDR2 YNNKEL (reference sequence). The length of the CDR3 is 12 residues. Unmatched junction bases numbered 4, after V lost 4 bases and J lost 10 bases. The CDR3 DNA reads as TGTGCCAGCAGCCTCGGACAGGGGAGAGCTTTCTTT. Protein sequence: CASSLGQGRAFF.